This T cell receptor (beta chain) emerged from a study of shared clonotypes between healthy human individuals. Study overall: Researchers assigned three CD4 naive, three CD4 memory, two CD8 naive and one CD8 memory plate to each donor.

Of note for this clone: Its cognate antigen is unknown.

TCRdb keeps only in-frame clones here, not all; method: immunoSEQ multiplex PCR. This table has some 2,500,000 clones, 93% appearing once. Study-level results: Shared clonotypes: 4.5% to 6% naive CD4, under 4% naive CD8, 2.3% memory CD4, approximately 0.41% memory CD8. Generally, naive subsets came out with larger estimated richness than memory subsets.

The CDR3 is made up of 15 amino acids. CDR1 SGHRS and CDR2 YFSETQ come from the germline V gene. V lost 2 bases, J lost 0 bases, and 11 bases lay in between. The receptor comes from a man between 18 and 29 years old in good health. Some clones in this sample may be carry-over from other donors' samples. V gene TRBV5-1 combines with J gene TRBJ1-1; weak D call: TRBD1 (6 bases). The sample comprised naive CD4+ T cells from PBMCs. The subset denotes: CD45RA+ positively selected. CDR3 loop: CASSFVGGMNTEAFF. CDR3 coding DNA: TGCGCCAGCAGCTTCGTCGGGGGCATGAACACTGAAGCTTTCTTT.